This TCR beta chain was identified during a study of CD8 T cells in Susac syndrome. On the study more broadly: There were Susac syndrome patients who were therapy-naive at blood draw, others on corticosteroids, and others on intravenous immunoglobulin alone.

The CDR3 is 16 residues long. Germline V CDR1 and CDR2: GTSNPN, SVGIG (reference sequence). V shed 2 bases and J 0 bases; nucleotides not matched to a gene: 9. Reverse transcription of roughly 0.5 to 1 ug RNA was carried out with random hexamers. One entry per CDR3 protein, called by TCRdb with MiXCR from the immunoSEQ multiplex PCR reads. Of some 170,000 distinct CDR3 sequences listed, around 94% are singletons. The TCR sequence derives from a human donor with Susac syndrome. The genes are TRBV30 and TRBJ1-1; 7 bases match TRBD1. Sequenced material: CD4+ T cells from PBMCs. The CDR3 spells CAWSTPGQTLNTEAFF. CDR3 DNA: TGTGCCTGGAGTACCCCGGGACAGACTCTGAACACTGAAGCTTTCTTT.